These T cell receptor beta chains were read from a single sample in a study of metastatic and nonmetastatic thyroid tumors. TCRdb re-processed the PCR reads through MiXCR. The data show about 36,000 clones, with about a fifth seen just once and 15% to 18% held by the top ten. The sample comprised blood. These receptors were taken from a female donor with papillary thyroid cancer or a benign thyroid nodule (not recorded which). Some clones in this sample may be carry-over from other donors' samples. Each CDR3 is given with its conserved first and last residue.

J: TRBJ2-1
V: TRBV5-1
CDR3: CASSLGGYYNEQFF

J: TRBJ2-5
V: TRBV12-3/TRBV12-4
CDR3: CASTSWGETQYF

J: TRBJ1-1
V: TRBV6-1
CDR3: CASSLRTVGHTEAFF

J: TRBJ1-1
V: TRBV5-1
CDR3: CASSQTGGFDTEAFF

J: TRBJ2-7
V: TRBV20-1
CDR3: CSASWTGGSYEQYF

J: TRBJ1-2
V: TRBV4-1
CDR3: CASSQDSRWGGGYTF

J: TRBJ1-1
V: TRBV18
CDR3: CASSPKTGVDNTEAFF

J: TRBJ2-3
V: TRBV27
CDR3: CASNNREAVGDTQYF

J: TRBJ2-3
V: TRBV2
CDR3: CASGQCTSSTDTQYF

J: TRBJ2-1
V: TRBV20-1
CDR3: CSAPQGLAGVNNEQFF

J: TRBJ1-5
V: TRBV7-6
CDR3: CASSLDRGQPQHF

J: TRBJ2-7
V: TRBV19
CDR3: CASSASILDYEQYF

J: TRBJ2-7
V: TRBV3-1
CDR3: CASSQAGGGYEQYF

J: TRBJ1-2
V: TRBV28
CDR3: CASSPSGFHYGYTF

J: TRBJ2-7
V: TRBV27
CDR3: CASSPGDRDYEQYF

J: TRBJ1-2
V: TRBV15
CDR3: CATSLTGRDYGYTF

J: TRBJ2-5
V: TRBV4-2
CDR3: CASSQDLLAGFRGETQYF

J: TRBJ2-7
V: TRBV5-1
CDR3: CASSGGTGAYEQYF

J: TRBJ1-2
V: TRBV10-3
CDR3: CAISEKVIDNYGYTF

J: TRBJ2-7
V: TRBV15
CDR3: CATSRSKGRPPYEQYF

J: TRBJ1-5
V: TRBV6-4
CDR3: CASSGGTVYSNQPQHF

J: TRBJ2-2
V: TRBV6-1
CDR3: CASSYSGRAPGELFF

J: TRBJ1-1
V: TRBV5-1
CDR3: CASSLAGIRGNEAFF

J: TRBJ2-7
V: TRBV7-2
CDR3: CASSLGEGYYEQYF

J: TRBJ1-1
V: TRBV3-1
CDR3: CASSQGAGGTEAFF

J: TRBJ1-2
V: TRBV5-1
CDR3: CASSFASLNYGYTF

J: TRBJ2-7
V: TRBV12-3/TRBV12-4
CDR3: CASSSRTSRYEQYF

J: TRBJ2-7
V: TRBV2
CDR3: CASRKGLGRYEQYF

J: TRBJ2-4
V: TRBV9
CDR3: CDSRPDLRGQDNIQYF

J: TRBJ2-5
V: TRBV19
CDR3: CASRGGRSQVTQYF

J: TRBJ2-4
V: TRBV19
CDR3: CASSWEGNIQYF

J: TRBJ1-5
V: TRBV3-1
CDR3: CASSQEGQPQHF

J: TRBJ1-2
V: TRBV5-1
CDR3: CASSLVGQPNYGYTF

J: TRBJ2-3
V: TRBV20-1
CDR3: CSAISTDTQYF

J: TRBJ2-1
V: TRBV28
CDR3: CASSSGTSLYNEQFF